Listed here is a single T cell receptor (beta chain). This sample is drawn from a study of blood T cell repertoires in COVID-19. Study details: Italy, Spain and the United States were the sources of the convalescent and acute COVID-19 samples.

TCRdb's table, derived via immunoSEQ multiplex PCR, lists solely in-frame clones and lacks some. The sample holds about 160,000 clones, 82% seen once. Trimming took off 9 bases at V and 4 bases at J, with 10 bases between the two ends. Germline CDR1 MNHEY, CDR2 SVGAGI. CDR3 length: 12 amino acids. The rearrangement links TRBV6-5 to TRBJ1-5; no firm D call. This TCR came from a middle-aged woman with COVID-19, enrolled during active disease. The sequencing input was peripheral blood. CDR3 nucleotides: TGTGCCAGTCATTCAGCGAATCAGCCCCAGCATTTT. It specifies CASHSANQPQHF.